Following are 31 T cell receptor beta chains from one sample sequenced in a study of shared clonotypes between healthy human individuals. Clones were read by immunoSEQ multiplex PCR, and TCRdb kept only the in-frame ones, dropping some. The data contain roughly 500,000 clones, 95% to 97% of them seen just once; the ten biggest clones take up nearly 0.065%. Sequenced: naive CD4+ T cells sorted from blood. The subset here: CD45RA+ positively selected. All receptors derive from a woman aged 25 to 45 in good health.

Details on this clone: This CDR3 is also generated by other DNA sequences in the sample. V usage is TRBV28 and J usage is TRBJ2-7; 7 bases line up with TRBD1. There are 15 residues in the CDR3. Germline CDR1 MDHEN, CDR2 SYDVKM. Germline trimming cut 6 bases from V and 0 bases from J; bases unmatched to any gene: 8. The CDR3 DNA follows: TGTGCCAGCAGCTCGGGACAGTGGAGCTCCTACGAGCAGTACTTC. It yields the protein CASSSGQWSSYEQYF.

This chain connects TRBV28 to TRBJ1-2; D gene uncertain. V was clipped by 6 bases and J by 4 bases, with 21 bases between them. The CDR3 loop spans 16 amino acids. Germline V lookup: CDR1 MDHEN, CDR2 SYDVKM. The CDR3 DNA reads as TGTGCCAGCAGACCTTCCGATGTTAGGGTGGGCTATGGCTACACCTTC. The encoded protein is CASRPSDVRVGYGYTF.

This chain connects TRBV6-1 to TRBJ1-4; 9 bases are a match to TRBD1. Germline V gene data show CDR1 as MNHNS and CDR2 as SASEGT. The CDR3 length is 16 residues. The trim removed 6 bases at V and 2 bases at J, leaving 7 bases unmatched. The CDR3 DNA reads TGTGCCAGCAGGGAACAGGGGGCGGTGACTAATGAAAAACTGTTTTTT. It translates to CASREQGAVTNEKLFF.

This chain uses TRBV6-5 with TRBJ2-7; TRBD2 matches at 8 bases. V trimming: 6 bases; J trimming: 4 bases; junction bases outside the gene matches: 5. Germline V gene sequence: CDR1 MNHEY, CDR2 SVGAGI. The CDR3 is made up of 13 amino acids. As DNA, the CDR3 is TGTGCCAGCAGACCCGGACTAGCTTACGAGCAGTACTTC. Its protein is CASRPGLAYEQYF.

The chain links TRBV5-8 to TRBJ1-5; D gene ambiguous. V was pared by 1 base and J by 4 bases, with 6 bases between. Germline V CDR1 and CDR2: SGHTS, YDEGEE. This CDR3 has 13 amino acids. CDR3 nucleotides: TGTGCCAGCAGCTTGTTGGATAATCAGCCCCAGCATTTT. This gives the protein CASSLLDNQPQHF.

The chain couples TRBV28 to TRBJ2-7; D remains unclear. The CDR3 loop spans 17 amino acids. V lost 6 bases to trimming and J lost 3 bases, with 24 bases between them. Per germline, CDR1 MDHEN and CDR2 SYDVKM. CDR3 residues: CASSHNGVGLSGYEQYF. CDR3 DNA: TGTGCCAGCAGCCATAATGGGGTGGGCCTTTCGGGCTACGAGCAGTACTTC.

Regarding this clone: Mismatch with germline at one junction end may stem from a read error. Other DNA sequences in this specimen translate into the identical CDR3. V is TRBV7-9 and J is TRBJ2-7; TRBD2 agrees at 9 bases. The length of the CDR3 is 14 residues. Germline CDR1 reads SEHNR; CDR2 reads FQNEAQ (reference sequence). This CDR3 is CASSLVAGVDEQYF. For the CDR3, the DNA is TGTGCCAGCAGCTTAGTAGCGGGAGTCGACGAGCAGTATTTC.

The rearrangement links TRBV7-9 to TRBJ2-1; weak D call: TRBD2 (6 bases). The CDR3 extends over 11 amino acids. Germline V gene data show CDR1 as SEHNR and CDR2 as FQNEAQ (reference sequence). V was pared by 5 bases and J by 14 bases, with 13 bases between. CDR3 in DNA: TGTGCCAGCAGCAAGGCGGGGCAGGAGTTCTTC. This encodes CASSKAGQEFF.

The CDR3, as DNA: TGTGCCAGTAGCTTACTAGGACACTACGAGCAGTACTTC. Amino acids: CASSLLGHYEQYF. This sequence joins TRBV19 and TRBJ2-5, with D perhaps being TRBD1 or TRBD2 (5 bases each). Judging by the DNA end, TRBJ2-7 fits better; the J call may be wrong. The CDR3 consists of 13 residues. Germline V CDR1 and CDR2: LNHDA, SQIVND (reference sequence).

This chain joins TRBV28 and TRBJ1-3; D gene uncertain. Trimming removed 4 bases from V and 5 bases from J, with 6 bases in between. CDR3 length: 12 residues. Per the germline V gene, CDR1 is MDHEN and CDR2 is SYDVKM. CDR3 DNA sequence: TGTGCCAGCAGTTCCGGACGAAACACCATATATTTT. This translates into CASSSGRNTIYF.

The CDR3 here is CASSREGLAVRSGANVLTF. CDR3 DNA sequence: TGCGCCAGCAGCCGAGAAGGACTAGCGGTCCGCTCTGGGGCCAACGTCCTGACTTTC. The chain couples TRBV4-1 to TRBJ2-6; TRBD2 agrees at 10 bases. This CDR3 is 19 amino acids long. Per the germline V gene, CDR1 is MGHRA and CDR2 is YSYEKL. V lost 4 bases to trimming and J lost 0 bases; unmatched junction nucleotides: 9.

This clone has only one observation. The CDR3 DNA is TGTGCCAGCAGCACCGCTTGGACTAGCGGGAGCGATGAGCAGTTCTTC. Its translation: CASSTAWTSGSDEQFF. The rearrangement uses TRBV5-4 and TRBJ2-1, with TRBD2 identical over 13 bases. The ends lost 4 bases at V and 8 bases at J; junction bases unmatched: 9. The CDR3 consists of 16 residues. Per germline, CDR1 SGHNT and CDR2 YYREEE (reference sequence).

This sequence joins TRBV19 and TRBJ1-4, with D tentatively TRBD1 (5 bases). Trimming took 7 bases from V and 4 from J, leaving 16 bases between them. In germline, CDR1 is LNHDA, CDR2 SQIVND (reference sequence). This CDR3 is built from 15 residues. CDR3 sequence reads: CASKLLRGDNEKLFF. CDR3 coding DNA: TGTGCCAGTAAACTCCTACGGGGGGATAATGAAAAACTGTTTTTT.

The V gene is TRBV27, the J gene TRBJ1-1, with TRBD1 as a possible D gene (6 bases). From germline, CDR1 is MNHEY and CDR2 SMNVEV (reference sequence). Trimming shortened V by 5 bases and J by 6 bases, and 10 bases separated the two germline ends. The CDR3 spans 12 residues. The CDR3: CASSTGSAEAFF. The CDR3 DNA reads TGTGCCAGCAGTACAGGGTCGGCTGAAGCTTTCTTT.

The V and J genes are TRBV28 and TRBJ2-7; 12 bases match TRBD1. V was pared by 5 bases and J by 6 bases, with 11 bases of the junction left unmatched. The germline V gene has CDR1 MDHEN and CDR2 SYDVKM. This CDR3 has 16 amino acids. CDR3 protein: CASSDYPGQGASEQYF. The CDR3 DNA reads as TGTGCCAGCAGTGACTACCCGGGACAGGGGGCTTCCGAGCAGTACTTC.

V usage is TRBV2 and J usage is TRBJ2-5, with D possibly called TRBD1 or TRBD2 (5 bases each). The tail of the sequence fits TRBJ2-7 better, so the J call may be wrong. Germline V gene sequence: CDR1 SNHLY, CDR2 FYNNEI. This CDR3 spans 14 amino acids. CDR3: CASSPVLGAYEQYF. As DNA, the CDR3 is TGTGCCAGCAGTCCGGTTTTGGGGGCCTACGAGCAGTACTTC.

The chain joins TRBV7-9 to TRBJ2-7; D gene ambiguous. V shed 0 bases and J shed 0 bases, with 6 bases lying between them. Germline V gene sequence: CDR1 SEHNR, CDR2 FQNEAQ (reference sequence). The CDR3 covers 14 residues. The CDR3 loop reads CASSLAGYSYEQYF. The CDR3 DNA reads as TGTGCCAGCAGCTTAGCAGGATACTCCTACGAGCAGTACTTC.

V gene TRBV27 combines with J gene TRBJ2-5; 11 nucleotides align to TRBD2. The V gene's germline CDR1 is MNHEY and CDR2 SMNVEV (reference sequence). V was clipped by 4 bases and J by 4 bases; unmatched bases: 5. The CDR3 loop spans 15 amino acids. CDR3 nucleotides: TGTGCCAGCAGTTCTACTAGCGGGAGTGGAGAGACCCAGTACTTC. The encoded protein is CASSSTSGSGETQYF.

The CDR3 nucleotides read TGTGCCAGCACCTTACTTAGAACGAACAATGAGCAGTTCTTC. It encodes CASTLLRTNNEQFF. The chain has TRBV14 and TRBJ2-1; D is unclear. With 7 bases removed from V and 5 bases from J, the gap between germline ends came to 15 bases. The germline V gene has CDR1 SGHDN and CDR2 FVKESK. The CDR3 loop spans 14 amino acids.

This chain uses TRBV5-6 with TRBJ1-2, with unresolved D. The V gene's germline CDR1 is SGHDT and CDR2 YYEEEE. V lost 3 bases, J lost 8 bases, and 17 bases lay in between. The CDR3 sequence is 14 residues long. CDR3 in amino acids: CASSSVLAALGYTF. CDR3 DNA sequence: TGTGCCAGCAGCTCGGTACTGGCAGCCCTGGGCTACACCTTC.

With regard to this clone: The sample carries other DNA sequences with the same CDR3. The chain employs TRBV9 and TRBJ2-5, with D unclear. The CDR3 covers 13 residues. Germline loops: CDR1 SGDLS, CDR2 YYNGEE. The germline V and J ends were trimmed by 0 bases and 1 base, with 4 bases remaining between them. The CDR3 is CASSVAGQETQYF. DNA of the CDR3: TGTGCCAGCAGCGTAGCGGGCCAAGAGACCCAGTACTTC.

This chain connects TRBV10-1 to TRBJ2-3; D uncertain. The germline V and J ends were trimmed by 4 bases and 0 bases, with 8 bases remaining between them. Germline CDR1 and CDR2: WNHNN and SYGVQD (reference sequence). The CDR3 extends over 14 amino acids. The CDR3 here is CASSVLGSTDTQYF. The CDR3 bases are TGCGCCAGCAGTGTCCTCGGGAGCACAGATACGCAGTATTTT.

This chain links TRBV4-1 with TRBJ2-6; D unclear. Trimming removed 5 bases from V and 0 bases from J, with 8 bases in between. Germline V gene data show CDR1 as MGHRA and CDR2 as YSYEKL. This CDR3 is 15 amino acids long. Here the CDR3 DNA reads TGCGCCAGCAGCTCACCTAGCTCTGGGGCCAACGTCCTGACTTTC. It specifies CASSSPSSGANVLTF.

The chain is built from TRBV5-1 and TRBJ2-3, with 7 bases fitting TRBD1. The CDR3 spans 14 residues. The junction had 5 bases not matched to a gene; V was cut back by 7 bases and J by 0 bases. From germline, CDR1 is SGHRS and CDR2 YFSETQ. CDR3 sequence: CASSRGQSTDTQYF. The CDR3 DNA is TGCGCCAGCTCTCGGGGACAGAGCACAGATACGCAGTATTTT.

This sequence joins TRBV6-6 and TRBJ2-3; TRBD1 is a possible D gene (6 bases). Trimming pared 0 bases from V and 1 base from J, leaving 11 bases between. The germline V gene encodes CDR1 MNHNY and CDR2 SVGAGI (reference sequence). This CDR3 is built from 16 residues. The CDR3 DNA sequence: TGTGCCAGCAGTTACTCGGGGGCAAGGGGCACAGATACGCAGTATTTT. Its protein product is CASSYSGARGTDTQYF.

The V and J genes are TRBV28 and TRBJ2-1, with 10 bases lining up with TRBD2. This CDR3 has 15 amino acids. V trimming: 5 bases; J trimming: 6 bases; junction bases outside the gene matches: 7. In germline, CDR1 is MDHEN, CDR2 SYDVKM. The CDR3 spells CASSSVASGSNEQFF. The CDR3 DNA reads TGTGCCAGCAGTAGCGTGGCTAGCGGGAGCAATGAGCAGTTCTTC.

The V call is TRBV27, the J call TRBJ1-2; D ambiguous. The ends were cut back, 1 base at V and 4 bases at J, with 10 bases in the middle. This CDR3 has 14 residues. Germline CDR1 reads MNHEY; CDR2 reads SMNVEV (reference sequence). CDR3 in DNA: TGTGCCAGCAGTTTATTACCGGGCCTCTATGGCTACACCTTC. It is translated as CASSLLPGLYGYTF.

The chain employs TRBV2 and TRBJ2-3; TRBD1 matches at 7 bases. Germline assignment: CDR1 SNHLY and CDR2 FYNNEI. The length of the CDR3 is 15 residues. V lost 4 bases and J lost 0; bases outside the gene matches: 4. The CDR3 nucleotides read TGTGCCAGCAGTGGCCGACAGGGTAGCACAGATACGCAGTATTTT. Its protein product is CASSGRQGSTDTQYF.

This clone has a single count. J is TRBJ1-5 and V is TRBV19; D gene unclear. CDR3 size: 15 residues. V shed 3 bases and J shed 3 bases, with 12 bases lying between them. The germline V gene has CDR1 LNHDA and CDR2 SQIVND (reference sequence). The CDR3 is CASSIGQLINQPQHF. Written as DNA, the CDR3 is TGTGCCAGTAGTATTGGGCAGCTTATCAATCAGCCCCAGCATTTT.

The J gene is TRBJ2-7, the V gene TRBV28, with D uncertain. CDR3 length: 13 residues. The germline V gene encodes CDR1 MDHEN and CDR2 SYDVKM. Between the trimmed V and J ends, which lost 1 base and 4 bases, there was a span of 8 bases. The CDR3 here is CASSLSLYYEQYF. Here the CDR3 DNA reads TGTGCCAGCAGTTTATCCTTATATTACGAGCAGTACTTC.

V gene TRBV25-1 combines with J gene TRBJ2-2; tentative D call: TRBD1 (5 bases). CDR1 and CDR2 (germline): MGHDK, SYGVNS. Trimming cost V 2 bases and J 4 bases, with 11 bases left between them. The CDR3 totals 15 residues. CDR3 in DNA: TGTGCCAGCAGTGAACAGGGCGGTGGCACCGGGGAGCTGTTTTTT. Its protein is CASSEQGGGTGELFF.